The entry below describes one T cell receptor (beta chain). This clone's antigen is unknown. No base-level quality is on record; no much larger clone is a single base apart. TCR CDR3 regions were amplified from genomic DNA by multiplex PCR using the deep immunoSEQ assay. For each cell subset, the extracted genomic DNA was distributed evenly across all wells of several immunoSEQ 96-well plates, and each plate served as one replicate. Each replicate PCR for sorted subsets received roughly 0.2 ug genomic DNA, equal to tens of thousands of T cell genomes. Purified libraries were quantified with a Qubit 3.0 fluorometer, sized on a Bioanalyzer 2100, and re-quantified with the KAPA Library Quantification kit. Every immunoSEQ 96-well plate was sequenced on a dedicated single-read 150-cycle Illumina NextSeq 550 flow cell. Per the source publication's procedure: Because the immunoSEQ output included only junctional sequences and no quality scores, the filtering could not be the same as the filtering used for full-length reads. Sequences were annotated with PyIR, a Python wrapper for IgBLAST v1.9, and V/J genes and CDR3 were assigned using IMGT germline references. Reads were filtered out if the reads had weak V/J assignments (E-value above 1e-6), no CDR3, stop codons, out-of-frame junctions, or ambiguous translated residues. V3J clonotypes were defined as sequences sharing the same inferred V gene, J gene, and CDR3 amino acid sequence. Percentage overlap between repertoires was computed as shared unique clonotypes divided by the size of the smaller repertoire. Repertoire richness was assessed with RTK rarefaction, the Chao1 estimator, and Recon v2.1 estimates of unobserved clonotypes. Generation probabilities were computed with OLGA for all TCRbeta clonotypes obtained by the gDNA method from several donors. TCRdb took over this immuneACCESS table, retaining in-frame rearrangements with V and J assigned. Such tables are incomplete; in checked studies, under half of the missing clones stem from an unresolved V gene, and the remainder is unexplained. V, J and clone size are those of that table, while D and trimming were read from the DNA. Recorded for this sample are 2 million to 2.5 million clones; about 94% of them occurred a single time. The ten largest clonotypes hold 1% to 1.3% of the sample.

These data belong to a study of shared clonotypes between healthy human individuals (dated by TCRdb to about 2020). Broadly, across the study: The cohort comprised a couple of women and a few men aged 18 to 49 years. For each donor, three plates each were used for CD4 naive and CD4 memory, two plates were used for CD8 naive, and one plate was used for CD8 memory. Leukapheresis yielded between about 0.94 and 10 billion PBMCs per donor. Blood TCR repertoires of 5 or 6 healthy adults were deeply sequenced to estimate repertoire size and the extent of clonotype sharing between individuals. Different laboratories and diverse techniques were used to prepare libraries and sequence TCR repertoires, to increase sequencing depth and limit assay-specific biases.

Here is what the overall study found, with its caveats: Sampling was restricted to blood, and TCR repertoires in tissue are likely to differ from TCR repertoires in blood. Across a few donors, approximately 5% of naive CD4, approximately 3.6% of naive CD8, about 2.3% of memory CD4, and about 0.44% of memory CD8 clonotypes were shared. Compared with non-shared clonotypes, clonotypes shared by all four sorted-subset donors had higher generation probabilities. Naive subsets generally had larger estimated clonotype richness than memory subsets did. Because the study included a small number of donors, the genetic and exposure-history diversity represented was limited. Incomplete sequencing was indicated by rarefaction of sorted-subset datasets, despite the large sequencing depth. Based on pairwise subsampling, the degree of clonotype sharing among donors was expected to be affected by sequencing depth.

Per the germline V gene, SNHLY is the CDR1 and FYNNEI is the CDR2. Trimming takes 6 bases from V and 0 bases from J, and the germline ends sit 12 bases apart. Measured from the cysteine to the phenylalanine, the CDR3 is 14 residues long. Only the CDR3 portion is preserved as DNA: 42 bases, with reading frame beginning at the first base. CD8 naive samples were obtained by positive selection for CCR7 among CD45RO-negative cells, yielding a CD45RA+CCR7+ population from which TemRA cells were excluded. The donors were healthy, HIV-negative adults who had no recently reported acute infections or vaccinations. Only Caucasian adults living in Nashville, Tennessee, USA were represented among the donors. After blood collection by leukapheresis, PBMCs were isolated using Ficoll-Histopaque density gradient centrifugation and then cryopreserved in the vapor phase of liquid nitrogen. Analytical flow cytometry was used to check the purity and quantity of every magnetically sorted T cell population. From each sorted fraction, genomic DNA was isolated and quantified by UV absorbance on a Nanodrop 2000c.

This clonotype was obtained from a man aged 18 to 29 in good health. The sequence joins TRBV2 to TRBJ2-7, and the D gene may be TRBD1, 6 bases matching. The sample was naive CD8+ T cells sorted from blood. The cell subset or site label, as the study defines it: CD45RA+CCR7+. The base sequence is TGTGCCAGCAGGACAGGTGTTAACTCCTACGAGCAGTACTTC. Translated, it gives CASRTGVNSYEQYF.